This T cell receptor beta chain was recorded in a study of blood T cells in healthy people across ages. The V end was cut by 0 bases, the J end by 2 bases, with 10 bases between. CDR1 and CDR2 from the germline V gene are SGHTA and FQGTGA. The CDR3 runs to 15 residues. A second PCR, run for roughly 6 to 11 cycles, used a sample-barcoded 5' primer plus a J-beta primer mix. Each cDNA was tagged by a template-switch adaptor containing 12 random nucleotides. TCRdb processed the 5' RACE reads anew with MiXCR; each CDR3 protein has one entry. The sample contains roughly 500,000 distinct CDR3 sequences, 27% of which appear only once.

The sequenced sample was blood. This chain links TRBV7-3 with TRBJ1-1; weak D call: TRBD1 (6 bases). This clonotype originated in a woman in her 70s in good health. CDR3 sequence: CASSLTAGGNTEAFF. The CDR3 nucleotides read TGTGCCAGCAGCTTAACAGCTGGGGGCAACACTGAAGCTTTCTTT.